Sequencing of this TCR beta chain was carried out in a study of response to subunit inactivated influenza vaccine. Study conclusions and caveats: There was a suggestion from the authors that each seasonal influenza vaccination recruits few new T cells.

This clonotype has just a few counts. Its target is not known. This CDR3 is built from 10 residues. Trimming stripped 6 bases from V and 4 bases from J, with 3 bases between. Germline loops: CDR1 SNHLY, CDR2 FYNNEI. TCRdb itself ran the RT-PCR reads through MiXCR, one entry per CDR3 protein. The table shows about 310,000 distinct CDR3 sequences, with just over 20% occurring only once. This chain links TRBV2 with TRBJ2-5, with no clear D. This specimen was PBMCs from blood, taken about 20 months after vaccination. The clonotype originates from a man between 50 and 69 years old who received an inactivated influenza vaccine. The CDR3: CASRRETQYF. The DNA for the CDR3 is TGTGCCAGCAGAAGAGAGACCCAGTACTTC.